This TCR beta chain was retrieved from a study of blood T cells in healthy people across ages. Study results and caveats: Both naive CD4+ cell counts and diversity were greater in long-lived donors than in aged donors.

As to this clonotype: The antigen is undetermined. Germline is not matched at one junction end, which may reflect a read error.

Together with a sample-barcoded 5' primer, a J-beta primer mix was included in a second PCR lasting roughly 6 to 12 cycles. Each CDR3 protein is one row after TCRdb ran MiXCR on the 5' RACE reads. This repertoire shows around 820,000 distinct CDR3 sequences, around 25% found once; its top ten account for approximately 4%. Germline V gene sequence: CDR1 SGHVS, CDR2 FQNEAQ. The CDR3 covers 16 residues. The same data also contributed to another study, on T cells of mothers and their children. That study adds: There were over 9 million TCR beta CDR3 reads from each mother and roughly 3 million from each child. Thymic selection molds TCR recombination output in much the same way for related pairs as for unrelated pairs.

Sequences were obtained from blood. This chain connects TRBV7-8 to TRBJ2-6; D may be TRBD1 (6 bases). The TCR sequence derives from a boy aged 10-17 years in good health. The CDR3 nucleotides read TGTGCCAACAGCTCCCCACAGGGCCCTGGGGCCAACGTCCTGACTTTC. Translating it yields CANSSPQGPGANVLTF.